The next 19 T cell receptor beta chains were all read from a single sample in a study of cytomegalovirus exposure and HLA in healthy donors. Assay: immunoSEQ multiplex PCR; the TCRdb copy retains only in-frame clones and omits some. The sample records about 120,000 clones, more than 75% being singletons. The sequencing input was PBMCs. The receptors shown here come from a woman between 25 and 40 years old in good health and CMV-seronegative.

This clone was recorded only once. The V gene is TRBV6-5, the J gene TRBJ1-4, with 7 bases aligning to TRBD1. This CDR3 comprises 15 residues. Looked up from germline, CDR1 is MNHEY and CDR2 is SVGAGI. Trimming removed 8 bases from V and 7 bases from J; junction bases left unmatched: 13. CDR3 amino acids: CASAPNRGLGEKLFF. The CDR3 region has the DNA TGTGCCAGCGCCCCAAACAGGGGTCTTGGTGAAAAACTGTTTTTT.

This chain joins TRBV5-1 and TRBJ1-1, with D perhaps TRBD1 (6 bases). Trimming took off 2 bases at V and 1 base at J, with 9 bases between the two ends. The CDR3 spans 14 residues. Germline CDR1 reads SGHRS; CDR2 reads YFSETQ. The CDR3 bases are TGCGCCAGCAGCTTATCCAGGGGGAACACTGAAGCTTTCTTT. It encodes CASSLSRGNTEAFF.

The chain combines TRBV10-3 with TRBJ2-5; TRBD1 matches 10 bases. Per the germline V gene, CDR1 is ENHRY and CDR2 is SYGVKD. The CDR3 loop spans 18 amino acids. V shed 2 bases, J shed 2 bases, and the junction held 11 bases outside the gene matches. Here the CDR3 DNA reads TGTGCCATCAGTGAGAGGCCTTGGACAGGGGGAGATCAAGAGACCCAGTACTTC. Its translation is CAISERPWTGGDQETQYF.

The V call is TRBV5-4, the J call TRBJ2-7; a possible D gene is TRBD1 (5 bases). V gave up 4 bases and J gave up 5 bases, with 19 bases separating them. CDR3 length equals 15 residues. CDR1 is SGHNT and CDR2 is YYREEE in the germline V gene (reference sequence). The CDR3 nucleotides read TGTGCCAGCAGCCAACAGGCCTTTGCATCCGACGAGCAGTACTTC. Protein sequence: CASSQQAFASDEQYF.

The genes are TRBV9 and TRBJ2-7; 9 bases align to TRBD1. The germline V gene encodes CDR1 SGDLS and CDR2 YYNGEE. Losses at the gene ends were 4 bases for V and 4 bases for J; bases not matched to a gene: 15. The CDR3 runs 17 residues. CDR3 in DNA: TGTGCCAGCAGCTTACGGACAGGGGACTCCTCGGGGTACGAGCAGTACTTC. This codes for CASSLRTGDSSGYEQYF.

This clone was seen a handful of times. The chain recombines TRBV30 with TRBJ2-3, with TRBD2 matching over 15 bases. Trimming took 2 bases from V and 12 from J; bases not matched to a gene: 15. CDR1 and CDR2 (germline): GTSNPN, SVGIG (reference sequence). The CDR3 runs to 17 residues. The CDR3 sequence: CAWSFKGTSGGSSKQYF. Written as DNA, the CDR3 is TGTGCCTGGAGTTTTAAGGGGACTAGCGGGGGGTCTTCTAAACAGTATTTT.

The chain carries TRBV6-1 and TRBJ2-2; 7 bases fit TRBD2. Trimming took 8 bases from V and 6 from J; bases not matched to a gene: 9. Germline values: CDR1 MNHNS, CDR2 SASEGT. The CDR3 is 14 amino acids. The CDR3 sequence: CASDTAGRPGELFF. CDR3 nucleotides: TGTGCCAGCGATACGGCCGGGAGGCCCGGGGAGCTGTTTTTT.

The chain recombines TRBV10-3 with TRBJ2-3; TRBD2 matches 8 bases. From germline, CDR1 is ENHRY and CDR2 SYGVKD. The CDR3 has 15 residues. After removal of 3 bases from V and 4 bases from J, the junction contained 6 bases not matched to a gene. The DNA of the CDR3 is TGTGCCATCAGTGACGGGGGGGGTGTTTCAGATACGCAGTATTTT. Its translation is CAISDGGGVSDTQYF.

This chain connects TRBV18 to TRBJ2-5, with 7 bases that match TRBD1. From germline, CDR1 is KGHSH and CDR2 LQKENI. V was clipped by 6 bases and J by 4 bases; unmatched bases: 11. The length of the CDR3 is 15 residues. The CDR3 region has the DNA TGTGCCAGCTCCAATCGACAGGGCCCGGGAGAGACCCAGTACTTC. Encoded protein: CASSNRQGPGETQYF.

The V gene is TRBV5-6, the J gene TRBJ2-7; 7 bases agree with TRBD2. Per the germline V gene, CDR1 is SGHDT and CDR2 is YYEEEE. This CDR3 spans 13 amino acids. V was clipped by 0 bases and J by 6 bases; unmatched bases: 3. The CDR3 protein is CASSLGGRGEQYF. CDR3 nucleotide sequence: TGTGCCAGCAGCTTGGGGGGGAGGGGCGAGCAGTACTTC. The full variable domain, completed using reference TRBV5-6 and TRBJ2-7, is DAGVTQSPTHLIKTRGQQVTLRCSPKSGHDTVSWYQQALGQGPQFIFQYYEEEERQRGNFPDRFSGHQFPNYSSELNVNALLLGDSALYLCASSLGGRGEQYFGPGTRLTVT.

This clone has just one count. The chain couples TRBV9 to TRBJ2-7; 9 bases map to TRBD1. The V gene end was trimmed by 3 bases and the J gene end by 7 bases; junction bases not matched to a gene: 11. The CDR3 sequence is 15 residues long. The germline CDR1 and CDR2 sequences are SGDLS and YYNGEE. The CDR3 DNA reads TGTGCCAGCAGCGCCACCGGGACAGGGACTCAAGAGCAGTACTTC. Translation: CASSATGTGTQEQYF.

The chain couples TRBV7-2 to TRBJ2-1, with TRBD2 matching over 8 bases. Per germline, CDR1 SGHTA and CDR2 FQGNSA. With 4 bases clipped from V and 7 bases from J, the junction kept 6 bases outside the gene matches. The CDR3 runs to 14 residues. CDR3 loop: CASSSRTSNNEQFF. In DNA, the CDR3 is TGTGCCAGCAGCTCCCGGACTAGCAATAATGAGCAGTTCTTC.

The CDR3 reads CASSPTGFGGNTIYF. CDR3 in DNA: TGTGCCAGCAGCCCCACAGGGTTCGGTGGAAACACCATATATTTT. The chain carries TRBV7-8 and TRBJ1-3; TRBD1 might be the D (6 bases). Germline V gives CDR1 SGHVS, CDR2 FQNEAQ. The V end lost 5 bases, the J end lost 3 bases, and 14 bases lay between the germline ends. This CDR3 spans 15 amino acids.

This chain joins TRBV2 and TRBJ2-7; 7 bases agree with TRBD1. Germline CDR1 SNHLY, CDR2 FYNNEI. With V trimmed by 5 bases and J by 6 bases, 10 bases remained unmatched. This CDR3 is 14 amino acids long. This CDR3 is CASSRQGPEGEQYF. In DNA form, the CDR3 reads TGTGCCAGCAGTCGACAGGGTCCAGAGGGCGAGCAGTACTTC.

V and J are TRBV6-5 and TRBJ2-7; 9 nucleotides align to TRBD1. The CDR3 contains 14 residues. J gave up 4 bases and V 6 bases, and 7 bases lay outside the gene matches. Germline V gives CDR1 MNHEY, CDR2 SVGAGI. For the CDR3, the DNA is TGTGCCAGCAGAAAACAGGGGGCGCGGTACGAGCAGTACTTC. As protein: CASRKQGARYEQYF.

The gene calls are TRBV19 and TRBJ2-3; 8 bases match TRBD2. The CDR3 runs to 16 residues. The V gene end was trimmed by 7 bases and the J gene end by 5 bases; junction bases not matched to a gene: 14. Germline CDR1 reads LNHDA; CDR2 reads SQIVND (reference sequence). CDR3 coding DNA: TGTGCCAGTAAACAGCACGGGCGGGGGGCCGAAGATACGCAGTATTTT. It yields the protein CASKQHGRGAEDTQYF.

The chain carries TRBV29-1 and TRBJ1-1; 7 bases are shared with TRBD1. Germline V gene sequence: CDR1 SQVTM, CDR2 ANQGSEA. The V and J ends lost 6 bases and 6 bases, in that order; junction bases with no gene match: 7. The CDR3 is made up of 12 amino acids. In DNA form, the CDR3 reads TGCAGCGTGCGACGACAGGGTGCTGAAGCTTTCTTT. Residues: CSVRRQGAEAFF.

V is TRBV19 and J is TRBJ2-7; the D gene is possibly TRBD2 (6 bases). V was clipped by 5 bases and J by 0 bases, with 11 bases between them. The CDR3 is 14 amino acids. Germline CDR1 is LNHDA and CDR2 is SQIVND (reference sequence). Here the CDR3 reads CASSPGGHSYEQYF. In DNA, the CDR3 is TGTGCCAGTAGTCCTGGAGGGCACTCCTACGAGCAGTACTTC.

The J gene is TRBJ1-1, the V gene TRBV19; D is possibly TRBD1 (6 bases). This CDR3 is 15 amino acids long. Germline V gene sequence: CDR1 LNHDA, CDR2 SQIVND (reference sequence). V was cut by 10 bases and J by 1 base, with 19 bases left in between. The CDR3 sequence is CATQDRPGGNTEAFF. For the CDR3, the DNA is TGTGCCACACAAGACAGGCCCGGCGGGAACACTGAAGCTTTCTTT.